Each of the 21 T cell receptor beta chains below was sequenced from the same sample in a study of cytomegalovirus exposure and HLA in healthy donors. The PCR had 60 Vbeta and 13 Jbeta primers. The table came from immunoSEQ multiplex PCR; TCRdb's copy has only in-frame clones and leaves some out. There are about 130,000 clones in the sample; roughly 79% occur only once, and approximately 2.8% lies in the top ten. The sample consisted of PBMCs. These receptors were obtained from a boy younger than 10 in good health and CMV-seronegative.

The rearrangement uses TRBV7-2 and TRBJ1-1; weak D call: TRBD1 (5 bases). Germline V CDR1 and CDR2: SGHTA, FQGNSA. The V end lost 5 bases, the J end lost 0 bases, and 10 bases lay between the germline ends. The CDR3 is made up of 14 amino acids. This CDR3 is CASSQTDLNTEAFF. CDR3 DNA sequence: TGTGCCAGCAGCCAGACAGATTTGAACACTGAAGCTTTCTTT.

This clone was detected only a few times. The V and J genes are TRBV19 and TRBJ1-2; a weak D match, TRBD1 (5 bases). Trimming removed 2 bases at V and 4 bases at J, with 11 bases between. The germline V gene encodes CDR1 LNHDA and CDR2 SQIVND (reference sequence). The CDR3 runs to 14 residues. CDR3: CASSIQGKGYGYTF. Written as DNA, the CDR3 is TGTGCCAGTAGTATACAGGGAAAGGGCTATGGCTACACCTTC.

This chain joins TRBV9 and TRBJ2-1, with 9 bases fitting TRBD2. The CDR3 is 15 residues long. Per germline, CDR1 SGDLS and CDR2 YYNGEE. J gave up 6 bases and V 4 bases, and 8 bases lay outside the gene matches. In DNA, the CDR3 is TGTGCCAGCAGCCCCTCGCGGGGGGGTCCCAATGAGCAGTTCTTC. This translates into CASSPSRGGPNEQFF. Drawing the rest from reference TRBV9 and TRBJ2-1, the complete variable domain is DSGVTQTPKHLITATGQRVTLRCSPRSGDLSVYWYQQSLDQGLQFLIQYYNGEERAKGNILERFSAQQFPDLHSELNLSSLELGDSALYFCASSPSRGGPNEQFFGPGTRLTVL.

The chain is built from TRBV5-1 and TRBJ1-4; 8 nucleotides match TRBD1. This CDR3 has 14 amino acids. Germline values: CDR1 SGHRS, CDR2 YFSETQ. The V gene end was trimmed by 5 bases and the J gene end by 5 bases; junction bases not matched to a gene: 5. The CDR3 reads CASSPGQANEKLFF. CDR3 nucleotides: TGCGCCAGCAGTCCGGGACAGGCAAATGAAAAACTGTTTTTT.

V usage is TRBV9 and J usage is TRBJ2-6; TRBD1 matches 8 bases. The CDR3 consists of 17 residues. V gave up 3 bases and J gave up 4 bases; unmatched junction bases: 9. Germline V CDR1 and CDR2: SGDLS, YYNGEE. CDR3 nucleotides: TGTGCCAGCAGCGCTAACCAGGGGGCGACCGGGGCCAACGTCCTGACTTTC. Translating gives CASSANQGATGANVLTF.

V and J are TRBV5-1 and TRBJ2-1; tentatively, D is TRBD2 (5 bases). This CDR3 has 15 amino acids. CDR1 is SGHRS, CDR2 YFSETQ, per germline. V was shortened by 0 bases and J by 4 bases, with 11 bases between the two germline ends. This CDR3 is CASSLAGIGYNEQFF. The CDR3, as DNA: TGCGCCAGCAGCTTGGCGGGGATCGGTTACAATGAGCAGTTCTTC.

This chain joins TRBV19 and TRBJ2-2; D gene ambiguous. The CDR3 is 16 residues long. V was clipped by 7 bases and J by 0 bases, with 15 bases between them. Germline V gene sequence: CDR1 LNHDA, CDR2 SQIVND (reference sequence). The CDR3 sequence is CASIKVPGTNTGELFF. As DNA, the CDR3 is TGTGCCAGTATTAAGGTACCGGGTACGAACACCGGGGAGCTGTTTTTT.

This chain connects TRBV19 to TRBJ1-1, with D possibly TRBD1 on 5 matching bases. Germline CDR1 reads LNHDA; CDR2 reads SQIVND (reference sequence). V was trimmed by 5 bases and J by 5 bases, leaving 18 bases between them. The CDR3 covers 15 residues. The CDR3 reads CASSRMTAKGTEAFF. CDR3 bases: TGTGCCAGTAGTCGAATGACAGCGAAGGGAACTGAAGCTTTCTTT.

The chain has TRBV5-1 and TRBJ1-4; TRBD1 matches at 7 bases. In germline, CDR1 is SGHRS, CDR2 YFSETQ. The J segment lost 7 bases and the V segment lost 5 bases, leaving 8 bases of the junction unmatched. The CDR3 runs to 14 residues. The CDR3: CASSSRPGGEKLFF. Here the CDR3 DNA reads TGCGCCAGCAGTTCAAGACCAGGGGGTGAAAAACTGTTTTTT.

This clone was seen more than once but under ten times. V and J are TRBV5-1 and TRBJ1-6; TRBD1 aligns across 9 bases. CDR1 and CDR2 (germline): SGHRS, YFSETQ. The CDR3 is made up of 16 amino acids. Germline trimming cut 3 bases from V and 5 bases from J; bases unmatched to any gene: 6. CDR3 DNA sequence: TGCGCCAGCAGCTCACAGACAGGGGGTAATAATTCACCCCTCCACTTT. Translating gives CASSSQTGGNNSPLHF.

This chain connects TRBV4-1 to TRBJ1-5; D is ambiguous. Deletions cut 1 base from V and 4 bases from J, with 14 bases between. CDR1 and CDR2 (germline): MGHRA, YSYEKL. There are 16 residues in the CDR3. The CDR3 nucleotides are TGCGCCAGCAGCCAAGGGCCAGAACCATGGAATCAGCCCCAGCATTTT. It specifies CASSQGPEPWNQPQHF.

The CDR3 spells CASSILLNNYGYTF. DNA for the CDR3: TGTGCCAGTAGTATCCTGCTAAATAACTATGGCTACACCTTC. V gene TRBV19 combines with J gene TRBJ1-2; D not certain. Germline V CDR1 and CDR2: LNHDA, SQIVND (reference sequence). Deletions cut 3 bases from V and 1 base from J, with 9 bases between. There are 14 residues in the CDR3.

The chain couples TRBV7-8 to TRBJ2-2; perhaps TRBD1 as D (7 bases). The CDR3 extends over 15 amino acids. Looked up from germline, CDR1 is SGHVS and CDR2 is FQNEAQ. Between the trimmed V and J ends, which lost 5 bases and 5 bases, there was a span of 15 bases. CDR3 in amino acids: CASSPARGETGELFF. CDR3 bases: TGTGCCAGCAGCCCCGCCAGGGGGGAAACCGGGGAGCTGTTTTTT.

The chain joins TRBV29-1 to TRBJ2-7; tentatively, D is TRBD2 (6 bases). The length of the CDR3 is 15 residues. V lost 1 base and J 4 bases, leaving 17 bases between the germline ends. Germline V CDR1 and CDR2: SQVTM, ANQGSEA. The CDR3 loop is CSVEAGRTRGYEQYF. The CDR3 bases are TGCAGCGTTGAAGCCGGCAGGACCCGGGGGTACGAGCAGTACTTC.

This clone occurred a few times. V gene TRBV9 combines with J gene TRBJ1-5; D uncertain. This CDR3 has 15 amino acids. Germline V gives CDR1 SGDLS, CDR2 YYNGEE. The V gene lost 0 bases and the J gene lost 1 base, with 8 bases spanning the gap. The CDR3 DNA reads as TGTGCCAGCAGCGTAGCCGGGGTAAGCAATCAGCCCCAGCATTTT. Translation gives CASSVAGVSNQPQHF.

The V and J genes are TRBV6-5 and TRBJ1-3; TRBD1 matches at 7 bases. The germline V gene encodes CDR1 MNHEY and CDR2 SVGAGI. Trimming took 7 bases from V and 0 from J; bases not matched to a gene: 6. The CDR3 length is 15 residues. CDR3 loop: CASTAPGGSGNTIYF. CDR3 coding DNA: TGTGCCAGCACCGCCCCAGGGGGCTCTGGAAACACCATATATTTT.

The count of this clone is one. The CDR3 reads CASSFYGDRDTQYF. The CDR3 DNA reads as TGTGCCAGCAGTTTTTATGGAGATAGGGATACGCAGTATTTT. The chain carries TRBV27 and TRBJ2-3; D is uncertain. CDR1 MNHEY and CDR2 SMNVEV come from the germline V gene (reference sequence). This CDR3 comprises 14 residues. Trimming stripped 3 bases from V and 6 bases from J, with 13 bases between.

The chain carries TRBV6-1 and TRBJ1-2; no definite D call. The CDR3 is 17 amino acids. The germline V and J ends were trimmed by 1 base and 0 bases, with 15 bases remaining between them. Germline-derived CDR1 and CDR2 are MNHNS and SASEGT. The CDR3 protein is CASSEEGGSLSNYGYTF. As DNA, the CDR3 is TGTGCCAGCAGTGAAGAGGGAGGGAGCTTGTCTAACTATGGCTACACCTTC.

This clone has just one count. The chain employs TRBV19 and TRBJ2-7, with 9 bases fitting TRBD2. The CDR3 length is 16 residues. Germline loops: CDR1 LNHDA, CDR2 SQIVND (reference sequence). The V gene end was trimmed by 5 bases and the J gene end by 2 bases; junction bases not matched to a gene: 10. CDR3 amino acids: CASSPGSGRGAYEQYV. As DNA, the CDR3 is TGTGCCAGTAGTCCCGGTAGCGGGAGAGGGGCCTACGAGCAGTACGTC.

The J gene is TRBJ2-5, the V gene TRBV5-1, with TRBD2 matching over 10 bases. Unmatched junction bases numbered 20, after V lost 1 base and J lost 8 bases. The CDR3 runs to 19 residues. From germline, CDR1 is SGHRS and CDR2 YFSETQ. The CDR3 region is CASSLLVRLAGAGGSTQYF. The CDR3 DNA reads as TGCGCCAGCAGCTTGTTAGTACGGCTAGCGGGGGCCGGTGGGTCTACCCAGTACTTC.

A few counts support this clone. V gene TRBV7-9 combines with J gene TRBJ1-6, with D tentatively TRBD1 (6 bases). V was shortened by 1 base and J by 9 bases, with 13 bases between the two germline ends. The germline gives CDR1 SEHNR, CDR2 FQNEAQ (reference sequence). The CDR3 loop spans 15 amino acids. The CDR3, as DNA: TGTGCCAGCAGCTTAGAGGCAGGGGCAGGTTCACCCCTCCACTTT. The encoded protein is CASSLEAGAGSPLHF.